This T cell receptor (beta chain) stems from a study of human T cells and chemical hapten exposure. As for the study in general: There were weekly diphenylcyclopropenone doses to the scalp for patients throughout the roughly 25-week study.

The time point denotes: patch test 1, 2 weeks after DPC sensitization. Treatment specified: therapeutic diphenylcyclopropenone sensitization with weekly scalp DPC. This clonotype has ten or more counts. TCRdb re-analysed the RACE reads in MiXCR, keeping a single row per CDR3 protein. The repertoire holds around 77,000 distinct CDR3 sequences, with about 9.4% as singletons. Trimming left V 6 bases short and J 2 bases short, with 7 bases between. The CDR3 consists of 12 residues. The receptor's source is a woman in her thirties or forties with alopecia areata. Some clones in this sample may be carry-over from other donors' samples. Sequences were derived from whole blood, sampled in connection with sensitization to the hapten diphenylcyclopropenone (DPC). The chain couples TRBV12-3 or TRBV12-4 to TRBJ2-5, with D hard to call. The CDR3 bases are TGTGCCAGCAGCCCAGATCAAGAGACCCAGTACTTC. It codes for CASSPDQETQYF.